This TCR beta chain is from a study of beta chain features in type 1 diabetes. About this clone: Its specificity is not known.

The CDR3 runs 16 residues. CDR1 and CDR2 from the germline V gene are SGHTA and FQGTGA. The ends were cut back, 1 base at V and 0 bases at J, with 9 bases in the middle. Investigators reverse transcribed all isolated RNA, so they sequenced expressed TCRB transcripts. Profiled with immunoSEQ multiplex PCR; TCRdb holds only in-frame clones, not every one. In the table there are some 45,000 clones, under 65% of which are singletons. Study-wide results and limits: Here, the possible influence of HLA type (on TCRB rearrangement) remained unresolved.

The genes are TRBV7-3 and TRBJ2-2, with D perhaps TRBD2 (6 bases). The sample comprised Tregs from blood. This TCR came from a woman younger than 30 in good health. The CDR3 DNA is TGTGCCAGCAGCTTAATGGGCGGGGCGAACACCGGGGAGCTGTTTTTT. Its protein product is CASSLMGGANTGELFF. Combining the CDR3 with reference TRBV7-3 and TRBJ2-2 gives the whole variable domain GAGVSQTPSNKVTEKGKYVELRCDPISGHTALYWYRQSLGQGPEFLIYFQGTGAADDSGLPNDRFFAVRPEGSVSTLKIQRTERGDSAVYLCASSLMGGANTGELFFGEGSRLTVL.